The source of this T cell receptor (beta chain) is a study of blood T cell repertoires in COVID-19. Under the authors' procedure: For nucleated cells, counts were estimated from reference gene primer amplification. Repertoires were generated with immunoSEQ multiplex PCR, while TCRdb's copy carries only in-frame clones and drops some. That table gives V, J and clone size, and the DNA gave D and trimming. In the table there are fewer than 300,000 clones, more than 80% of which are singletons. This clone showed up just once. The CDR3 length is 15 residues. CDR1 is WNHNN, CDR2 SYGVQD, per germline (reference sequence). The V and J ends lost 3 bases and 2 bases, in that order; junction bases with no gene match: 2.

The chain combines TRBV10-1 with TRBJ2-1, with 9 bases lining up with TRBD2. The sample was PBMCs or T cells enriched from blood (not recorded which). This sequence was found in a woman in her thirties who had recovered from COVID-19. The CDR3 sequence: CASSETSGPYNEQFF. CDR3 in DNA: TGCGCCAGCAGTGAAACTAGCGGGCCCTACAATGAGCAGTTCTTC.